The 4 T cell receptor beta chains below come from one sample, sequenced in a study of CD4 T cells in relation to SARS-CoV-2 and coronaviruses. Before the COVID-19 pandemic, during about 2011-2019, CD4+ T cells were taken from unexposed donors. Isolation of CD4+ T cells took place after less than 11 days in culture. These receptors have no identified antigens. Using immunoSEQ multiplex PCR, the repertoire was profiled, and TCRdb retains in-frame clones only, with some absent. The table has about 21,000 clones, over 70% seen once. The sequenced material came from CD4+ T cells from PBMCs, cultured in vitro. These receptor sequences come from a human donor in good health.

V gene TRBV7-9 combines with J gene TRBJ2-2; a weak D match, TRBD2 (5 bases). Germline values: CDR1 SEHNR, CDR2 FQNEAQ (reference sequence). Trimming removed 2 bases from V and 7 bases from J, with 14 bases in between. The CDR3 is 15 amino acids. CDR3 sequence (DNA): TGTGCCAGCAGCTTAATGGGGAGACGGAGCGGGGAGCTGTTTTTT. It encodes CASSLMGRRSGELFF.

Relative to its sample, this clone is medium-sized (0.01 to 0.1%). The identical CDR3 is also encoded by other nucleotide sequences in the sample. The V gene is TRBV5-5, the J gene TRBJ2-7; D remains unclear. Per the germline V gene, CDR1 is SGHKS and CDR2 is YYEKEE (reference sequence). The CDR3 is 14 residues long. Trimming removed 2 bases from V and 0 bases from J, with 9 bases in between. CDR3 region: CASSLVGNSYEQYF. CDR3 sequence (DNA): TGTGCCAGCAGCTTAGTGGGGAACTCCTACGAGCAGTACTTC.

The genes are TRBV12-3 or TRBV12-4 and TRBJ2-1, with unresolved D. There are 10 residues in the CDR3. The V gene lost 8 bases and the J gene lost 5 bases, with 4 bases spanning the gap. CDR3 coding DNA: TGTGCCAGCGGCAACAATGAGCAGTTCTTC. Amino acids: CASGNNEQFF.

V usage is TRBV2 and J usage is TRBJ1-1; a possible D gene is TRBD1 (5 bases). Trimming took 6 bases from V and 5 from J, leaving 13 bases between them. Germline V gene lookup returns CDR1 SNHLY and CDR2 FYNNEI. This CDR3 comprises 13 residues. The CDR3 DNA follows: TGTGCCAGCAGGCCCCTCCGGGGGACTGAAGCTTTCTTT. This translates into CASRPLRGTEAFF.